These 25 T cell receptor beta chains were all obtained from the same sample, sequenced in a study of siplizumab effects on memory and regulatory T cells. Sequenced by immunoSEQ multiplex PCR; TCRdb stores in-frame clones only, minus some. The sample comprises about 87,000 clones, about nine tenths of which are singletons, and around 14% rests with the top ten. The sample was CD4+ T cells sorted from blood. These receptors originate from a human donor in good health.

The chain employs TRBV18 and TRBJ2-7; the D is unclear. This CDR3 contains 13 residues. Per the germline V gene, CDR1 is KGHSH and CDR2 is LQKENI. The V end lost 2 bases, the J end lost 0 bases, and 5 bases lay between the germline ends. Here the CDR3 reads CASSPTASYEQYF. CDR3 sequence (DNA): TGTGCCAGCTCACCAACGGCCTCCTACGAGCAGTACTTC.

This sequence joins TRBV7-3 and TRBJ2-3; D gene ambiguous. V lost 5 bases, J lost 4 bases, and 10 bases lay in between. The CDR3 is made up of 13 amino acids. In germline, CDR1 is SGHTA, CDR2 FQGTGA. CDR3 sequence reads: CASSLMLADTQYF. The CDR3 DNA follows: TGTGCCAGCAGCCTCATGCTTGCAGATACGCAGTATTTT.

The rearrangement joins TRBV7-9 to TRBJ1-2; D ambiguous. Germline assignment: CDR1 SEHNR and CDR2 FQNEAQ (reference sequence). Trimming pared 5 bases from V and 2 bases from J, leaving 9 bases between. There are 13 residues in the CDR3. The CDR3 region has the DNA TGTGCCAGCAGCGCGACCGAAAACTATGGCTACACCTTC. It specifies CASSATENYGYTF.

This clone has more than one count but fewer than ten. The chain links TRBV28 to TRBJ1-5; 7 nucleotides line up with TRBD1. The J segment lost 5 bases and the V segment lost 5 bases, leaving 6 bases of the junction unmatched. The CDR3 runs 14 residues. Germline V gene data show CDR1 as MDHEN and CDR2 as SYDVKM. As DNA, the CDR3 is TGTGCCAGCAGTGTTACAGGGGCAGATCAGCCCCAGCATTTT. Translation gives CASSVTGADQPQHF.

For the CDR3, the DNA is TGTGCCAGCAGCTTAGAGGGGACAGGGCACTACGAGCAGTACTTC. This sequence encodes CASSLEGTGHYEQYF. This chain uses TRBV11-3 with TRBJ2-7; 9 bases agree with TRBD1. The CDR3 is 15 amino acids. CDR1 SGHNT and CDR2 YENEEA come from the germline V gene. V gave up 0 bases and J gave up 3 bases; unmatched junction bases: 3.

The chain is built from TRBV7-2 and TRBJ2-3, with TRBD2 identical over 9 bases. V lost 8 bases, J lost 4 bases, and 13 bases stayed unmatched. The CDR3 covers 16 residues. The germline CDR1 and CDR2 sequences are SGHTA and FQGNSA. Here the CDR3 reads CASGGLAHPRSDTQYF. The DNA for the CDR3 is TGTGCCAGCGGGGGACTAGCCCACCCCCGGTCAGATACGCAGTATTTT.

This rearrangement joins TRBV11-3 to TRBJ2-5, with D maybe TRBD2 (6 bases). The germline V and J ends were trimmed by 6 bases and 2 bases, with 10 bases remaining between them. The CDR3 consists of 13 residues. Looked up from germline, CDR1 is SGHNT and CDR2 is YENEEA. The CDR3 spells CASRPGGQETQYF. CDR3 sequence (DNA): TGTGCCAGCAGACCCGGGGGTCAAGAGACCCAGTACTTC.

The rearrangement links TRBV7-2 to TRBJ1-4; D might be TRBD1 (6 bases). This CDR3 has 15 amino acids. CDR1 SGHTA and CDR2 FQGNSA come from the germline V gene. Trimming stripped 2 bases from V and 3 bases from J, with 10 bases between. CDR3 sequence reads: CASSLLGQPNEKLFF. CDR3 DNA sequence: TGTGCCAGCAGCTTACTGGGACAACCTAATGAAAAACTGTTTTTT.

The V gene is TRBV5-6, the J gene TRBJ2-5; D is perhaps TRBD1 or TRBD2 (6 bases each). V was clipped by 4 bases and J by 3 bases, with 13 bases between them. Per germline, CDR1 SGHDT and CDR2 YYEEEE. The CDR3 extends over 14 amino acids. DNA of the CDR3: TGTGCCAGCAGCCCGGGGGCGCTGGAAGAGACCCAGTACTTC. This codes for CASSPGALEETQYF.

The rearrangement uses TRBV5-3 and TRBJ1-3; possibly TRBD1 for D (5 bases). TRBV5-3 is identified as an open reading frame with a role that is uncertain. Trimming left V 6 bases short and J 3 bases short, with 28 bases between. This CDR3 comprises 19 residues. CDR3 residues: CARNGTIGSDSPRGNTIYF. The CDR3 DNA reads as TGTGCCAGAAATGGGACGATTGGCTCGGACTCCCCTCGTGGAAACACCATATATTTT.

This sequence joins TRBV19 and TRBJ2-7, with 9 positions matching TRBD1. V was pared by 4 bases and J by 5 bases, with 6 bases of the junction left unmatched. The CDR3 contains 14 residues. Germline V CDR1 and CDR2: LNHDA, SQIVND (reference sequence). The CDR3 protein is CASSNRDREHEQYF. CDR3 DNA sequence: TGTGCCAGTAGTAACCGGGACAGGGAACACGAGCAGTACTTC.

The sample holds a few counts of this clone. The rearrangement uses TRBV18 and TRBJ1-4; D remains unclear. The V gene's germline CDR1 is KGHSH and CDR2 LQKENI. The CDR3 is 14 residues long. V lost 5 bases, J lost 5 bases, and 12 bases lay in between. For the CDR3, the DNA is TGTGCCAGCTCAGTTTCGGGGAAGAATGAAAAACTGTTTTTT. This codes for CASSVSGKNEKLFF.

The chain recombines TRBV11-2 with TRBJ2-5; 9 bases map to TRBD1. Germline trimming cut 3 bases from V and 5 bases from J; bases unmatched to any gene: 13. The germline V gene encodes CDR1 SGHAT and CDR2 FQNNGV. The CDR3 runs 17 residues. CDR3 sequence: CASSFRQGGSPWETQYF. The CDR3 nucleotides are TGTGCCAGCAGCTTCCGACAGGGGGGTTCACCTTGGGAGACCCAGTACTTC.

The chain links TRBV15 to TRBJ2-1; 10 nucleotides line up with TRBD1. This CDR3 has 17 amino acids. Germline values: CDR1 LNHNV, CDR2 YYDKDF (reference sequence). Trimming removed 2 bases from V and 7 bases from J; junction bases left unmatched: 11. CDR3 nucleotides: TGTGCCACCAGCAGACACCCCGGGACAGGGGATCGGAATGAGCAGTTCTTC. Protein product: CATSRHPGTGDRNEQFF.

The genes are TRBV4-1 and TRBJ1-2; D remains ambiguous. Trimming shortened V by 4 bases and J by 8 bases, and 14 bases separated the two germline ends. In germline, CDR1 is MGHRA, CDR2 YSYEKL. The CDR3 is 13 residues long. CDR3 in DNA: TGCGCCAGCAGCCTCTTCCTTGCGTCCGGCTACACCTTC. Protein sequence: CASSLFLASGYTF.

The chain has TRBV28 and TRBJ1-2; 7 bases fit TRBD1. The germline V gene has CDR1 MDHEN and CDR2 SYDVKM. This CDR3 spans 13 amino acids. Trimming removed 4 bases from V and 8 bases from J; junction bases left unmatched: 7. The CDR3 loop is CASSSQTGRGYTF. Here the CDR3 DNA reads TGTGCCAGCAGTTCGCAGACAGGGCGAGGCTACACCTTC.

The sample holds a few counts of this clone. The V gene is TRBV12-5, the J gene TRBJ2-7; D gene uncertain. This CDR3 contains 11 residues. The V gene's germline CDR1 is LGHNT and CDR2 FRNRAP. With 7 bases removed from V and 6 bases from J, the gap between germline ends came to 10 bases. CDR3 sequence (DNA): TGTGCTAGTGCCTATTTGGGCGAGCAGTACTTC. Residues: CASAYLGEQYF.

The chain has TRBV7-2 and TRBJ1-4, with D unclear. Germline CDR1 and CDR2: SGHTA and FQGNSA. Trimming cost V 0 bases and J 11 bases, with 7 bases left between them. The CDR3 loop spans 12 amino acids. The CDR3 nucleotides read TGTGCCAGCAGCTTAGCGGTGGGGAAACTGTTTTTT. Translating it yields CASSLAVGKLFF.

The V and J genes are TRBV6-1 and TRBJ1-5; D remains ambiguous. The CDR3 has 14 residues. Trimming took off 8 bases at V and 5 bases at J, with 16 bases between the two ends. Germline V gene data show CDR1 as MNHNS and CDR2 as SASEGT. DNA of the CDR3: TGTGCCAGCGAGGGAGGACGGAAGGATCAGCCCCAGCATTTT. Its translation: CASEGGRKDQPQHF.

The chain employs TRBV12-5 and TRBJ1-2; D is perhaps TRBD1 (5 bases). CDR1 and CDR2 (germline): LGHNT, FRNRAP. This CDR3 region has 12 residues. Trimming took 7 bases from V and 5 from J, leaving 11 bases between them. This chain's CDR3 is CASARDGYGYTF. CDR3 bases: TGTGCTAGTGCCAGGGACGGGTATGGCTACACCTTC.

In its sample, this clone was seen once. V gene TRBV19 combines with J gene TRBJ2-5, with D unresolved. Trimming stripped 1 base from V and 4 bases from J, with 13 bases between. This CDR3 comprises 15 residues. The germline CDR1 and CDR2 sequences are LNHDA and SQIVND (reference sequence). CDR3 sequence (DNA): TGTGCCAGTAGTATAGGCCGAAATTTCCCAGAGACCCAGTACTTC. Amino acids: CASSIGRNFPETQYF.

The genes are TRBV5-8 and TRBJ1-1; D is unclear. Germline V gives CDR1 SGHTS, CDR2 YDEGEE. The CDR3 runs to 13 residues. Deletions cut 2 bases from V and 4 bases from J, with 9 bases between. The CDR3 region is CASSFTGSTEAFF. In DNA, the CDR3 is TGTGCCAGCAGCTTTACCGGGAGCACTGAAGCTTTCTTT.

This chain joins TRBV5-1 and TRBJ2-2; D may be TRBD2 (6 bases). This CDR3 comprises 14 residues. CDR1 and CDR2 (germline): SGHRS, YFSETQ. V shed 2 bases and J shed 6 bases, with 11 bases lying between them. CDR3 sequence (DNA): TGCGCCAGCAGCTTTACGTGGGAGGCCGGGGAGCTGTTTTTT. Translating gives CASSFTWEAGELFF.

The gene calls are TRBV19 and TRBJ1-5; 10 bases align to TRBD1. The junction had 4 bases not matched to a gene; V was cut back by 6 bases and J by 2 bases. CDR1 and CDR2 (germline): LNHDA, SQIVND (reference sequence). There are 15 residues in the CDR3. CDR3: CASRGQGEGNQPQHF. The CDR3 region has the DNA TGTGCCAGTAGAGGACAGGGGGAAGGCAATCAGCCCCAGCATTTT.

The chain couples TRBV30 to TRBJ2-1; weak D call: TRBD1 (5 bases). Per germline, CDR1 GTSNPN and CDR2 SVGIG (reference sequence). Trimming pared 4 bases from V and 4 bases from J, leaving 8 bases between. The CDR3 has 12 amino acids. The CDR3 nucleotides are TGTGCCTGGACCAGGGTTTACAATGAGCAGTTCTTC. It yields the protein CAWTRVYNEQFF. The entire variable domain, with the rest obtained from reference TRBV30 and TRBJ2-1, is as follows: SQTIHQWPATLVQPVGSPLSLECTVEGTSNPNLYWYRQAAGRGLQLLFYSVGIGQISSEVPQNLSASRPQDRQFILSSKKLLLSDSGFYLCAWTRVYNEQFFGPGTRLTVL.